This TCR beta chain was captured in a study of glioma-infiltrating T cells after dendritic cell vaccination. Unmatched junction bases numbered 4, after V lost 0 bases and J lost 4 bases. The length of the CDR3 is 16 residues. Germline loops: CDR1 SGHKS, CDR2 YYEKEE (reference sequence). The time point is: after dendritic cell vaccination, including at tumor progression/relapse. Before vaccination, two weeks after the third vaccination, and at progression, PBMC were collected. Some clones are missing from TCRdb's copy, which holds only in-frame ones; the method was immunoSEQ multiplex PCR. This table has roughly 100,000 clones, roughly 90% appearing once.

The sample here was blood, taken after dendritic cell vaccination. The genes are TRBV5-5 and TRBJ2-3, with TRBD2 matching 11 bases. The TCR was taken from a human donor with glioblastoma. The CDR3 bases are TGTGCCAGCAGCTTGGCCCTGGGACTAGCGGCAGATACGCAGTATTTT. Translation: CASSLALGLAADTQYF. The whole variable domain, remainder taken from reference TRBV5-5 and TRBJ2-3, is DAGVTQSPTHLIKTRGQQVTLRCSPISGHKSVSWYQQVLGQGPQFIFQYYEKEERGRGNFPDRFSARQFPNYSSELNVNALLLGDSALYLCASSLALGLAADTQYFGPGTRLTVL.